These 23 T cell receptor beta chains were all obtained from the same sample, sequenced in a study of cytomegalovirus exposure and HLA in healthy donors. The PCR employed 60 Vbeta primers together with 13 Jbeta primers. Only in-frame clones appear in the TCRdb table, and some are missing; sequencing was by immunoSEQ multiplex PCR. The table includes roughly 130,000 clones, more than 70% detected once. The sequenced material came from PBMCs. The receptor set was obtained from a male donor in good health and CMV-seropositive.

This clone was observed a single time. Here the CDR3 reads CASSQDVSSTGELFF. DNA for the CDR3: TGCGCCAGCAGCCAAGATGTAAGCTCCACCGGGGAGCTGTTTTTT. The chain employs TRBV4-3 and TRBJ2-2; D uncertain. Germline CDR1 and CDR2: LGHNA and YSLEER. V was trimmed by 0 bases and J by 4 bases, leaving 9 bases between them. The CDR3 sequence is 15 residues long.

J is TRBJ2-1 and V is TRBV4-1, with 9 bases that match TRBD1. CDR3 size: 15 residues. CDR1 is MGHRA and CDR2 is YSYEKL in the germline V gene. Trimming took 4 bases from V and 8 from J; bases not matched to a gene: 9. The DNA for the CDR3 is TGCGCCAGCAGCCCACTCGGGACAGGGCTGGATGAGCAGTTCTTC. Translated, it gives CASSPLGTGLDEQFF.

The chain recombines TRBV18 with TRBJ1-2; D may be TRBD1 (5 bases). The CDR3 sequence is 13 residues long. Trimming cost V 3 bases and J 2 bases, with 7 bases left between them. Germline-derived CDR1 and CDR2 are KGHSH and LQKENI. Here the CDR3 reads CASSPRANYGYTF. The CDR3, as DNA: TGTGCCAGCTCACCCAGGGCAAACTATGGCTACACCTTC.

V is TRBV23-1 and J is TRBJ2-1, with TRBD1 identical over 10 bases. TRBV23-1 is flagged as an ORF with uncertain function. V was pared by 6 bases and J by 6 bases, with 8 bases of the junction left unmatched. This CDR3 has 15 residues. The DNA of the CDR3 is TGCGCCAGCAGATTCCCGGGACAGGGGCGCAATGAGCAGTTCTTC. Its translation is CASRFPGQGRNEQFF.

V is TRBV11-3 and J is TRBJ1-1; D may be TRBD1 (5 bases). CDR1 is SGHNT and CDR2 is YENEEA in the germline V gene. This CDR3 spans 14 amino acids. Deletions cut 10 bases from V and 0 bases from J, with 15 bases between. CDR3 DNA sequence: TGTGCCACTACGGACACACAGGTGAACACTGAAGCTTTCTTT. Protein: CATTDTQVNTEAFF.

A single count supports this clone. The chain carries TRBV7-3 and TRBJ2-3; 10 bases fit TRBD2. CDR3 length: 14 residues. Losses at the gene ends were 6 bases for V and 1 base for J; bases not matched to a gene: 1. Per the germline V gene, CDR1 is SGHTA and CDR2 is FQGTGA. CDR3 bases: TGTGCCAGCAGTCTAGCGGGGGGCACAGATACGCAGTATTTT. Protein: CASSLAGGTDTQYF.

This clone was counted once. The chain employs TRBV25-1 and TRBJ2-7; 12 bases align to TRBD2. Germline assignment: CDR1 MGHDK and CDR2 SYGVNS. J lost 7 bases, V lost 2 bases, and 3 bases had no gene match. This CDR3 region has 14 residues. The CDR3 sequence: CASSELAGGQEQYF. In DNA, the CDR3 is TGTGCCAGCAGTGAACTAGCGGGAGGGCAAGAGCAGTACTTC.

The rearrangement joins TRBV18 to TRBJ2-3, with a possible D match to TRBD1 (5 bases). CDR3 length equals 12 residues. Germline V lookup: CDR1 KGHSH, CDR2 LQKENI. Deletions cut 7 bases from V and 4 bases from J, with 9 bases between. CDR3 in DNA: TGTGCCAGCTTCACCAGGGCAGATACGCAGTATTTT. Its translation is CASFTRADTQYF.

V usage is TRBV5-5 and J usage is TRBJ2-7, with D possibly TRBD1 on 5 matching bases. Germline CDR1 reads SGHKS; CDR2 reads YYEKEE (reference sequence). V was clipped by 0 bases and J by 3 bases, with 10 bases between them. The CDR3 covers 14 residues. Here the CDR3 DNA reads TGTGCCAGCAGCTTGGCTCCAGGGCACTACGAGCAGTACTTC. Protein sequence: CASSLAPGHYEQYF.

V is TRBV19 and J is TRBJ2-5; weak D call: TRBD1 (5 bases). Per germline, CDR1 LNHDA and CDR2 SQIVND (reference sequence). The CDR3 consists of 14 residues. With 3 bases removed from V and 4 bases from J, the gap between germline ends came to 12 bases. The CDR3 loop reads CASSIQGGRETQYF. The CDR3 nucleotides are TGTGCCAGTAGTATTCAGGGTGGAAGAGAGACCCAGTACTTC.

The count of this clone is one. This chain connects TRBV5-4 to TRBJ2-5, with 7 bases that match TRBD2. Gene TRBJ2-7 matches the end of the DNA better, so the J call may be wrong. CDR3 size: 13 residues. Germline CDR1 is SGHNT and CDR2 is YYREEE (reference sequence). The CDR3 coding sequence is TGTGCCAGCAGTGGCGGGAGTTCCTACGAGCAGTACTTC. It yields the protein CASSGGSSYEQYF.

This clone was seen just once. The V gene is TRBV7-2, the J gene TRBJ2-5, with 10 bases lining up with TRBD2. CDR3 size: 15 residues. Per the germline V gene, CDR1 is SGHTA and CDR2 is FQGNSA. The V and J ends lost 5 bases and 2 bases, in that order; junction bases with no gene match: 5. CDR3 in amino acids: CASSTGTSAQETQYF. The CDR3, as DNA: TGTGCCAGCAGCACCGGGACTAGCGCGCAAGAGACCCAGTACTTC.

V usage is TRBV25-1 and J usage is TRBJ2-5; weak D call: TRBD1 (6 bases). Trimming removed 3 bases at V and 3 bases at J, with 23 bases between. The CDR3 totals 18 residues. Germline CDR1 reads MGHDK; CDR2 reads SYGVNS. In DNA form, the CDR3 reads TGTGCCAGCAGTGACCGCGGTTTGAGGGGGAAGTCGAAAGAGACCCAGTACTTC. Amino acids: CASSDRGLRGKSKETQYF.

The chain couples TRBV28 to TRBJ1-1; the match to TRBD1 covers 10 bases. Per the germline V gene, CDR1 is MDHEN and CDR2 is SYDVKM. Trimming took 5 bases from V and 5 from J; bases not matched to a gene: 8. The CDR3 is made up of 15 amino acids. CDR3 sequence (DNA): TGTGCCAGCAGTATAAGGGACAGGGGTGATACTGAAGCTTTCTTT. Translation gives CASSIRDRGDTEAFF.

The chain uses TRBV2 and TRBJ2-3; possibly TRBD1 for D (6 bases). Germline V CDR1 and CDR2: SNHLY, FYNNEI. The V end lost 4 bases, the J end lost 3 bases, and 11 bases lay between the germline ends. CDR3 length: 14 residues. CDR3 protein: CASSVQGGTDTQYF. The CDR3 DNA reads as TGTGCCAGCAGTGTACAGGGTGGGACAGATACGCAGTATTTT.

V is TRBV5-6 and J is TRBJ2-7; 8 bases are shared with TRBD1. The junction had 8 bases not matched to a gene; V was cut back by 0 bases and J by 3 bases. In germline, CDR1 is SGHDT, CDR2 YYEEEE. The CDR3 totals 16 residues. The DNA for the CDR3 is TGTGCCAGCAGCTTGGAAGAGACAGGGGCGGTCTACGAGCAGTACTTC. Residues: CASSLEETGAVYEQYF. Full variable domain (remainder filled in from reference TRBV5-6 and TRBJ2-7): DAGVTQSPTHLIKTRGQQVTLRCSPKSGHDTVSWYQQALGQGPQFIFQYYEEEERQRGNFPDRFSGHQFPNYSSELNVNALLLGDSALYLCASSLEETGAVYEQYFGPGTRLTVT.

V is TRBV5-1 and J is TRBJ2-7; 9 bases match TRBD1. Germline-derived CDR1 and CDR2 are SGHRS and YFSETQ. The CDR3 sequence is 14 residues long. The V and J ends lost 3 bases and 5 bases, in that order; junction bases with no gene match: 6. The CDR3 loop reads CASSSRQGVNEQYF. The DNA for the CDR3 is TGCGCCAGCAGCTCCAGACAGGGGGTGAACGAGCAGTACTTC.

V is TRBV18 and J is TRBJ1-1; TRBD1 matches 7 bases. This CDR3 region has 15 residues. Germline V lookup: CDR1 KGHSH, CDR2 LQKENI. V dropped 2 bases and J dropped 1; count of bases not matched to a gene: 4. CDR3 coding DNA: TGTGCCAGCTCACCAAGGGGGACAGAGAACACTGAAGCTTTCTTT. Protein: CASSPRGTENTEAFF.

This chain uses TRBV4-2 with TRBJ2-3; tentatively, D is TRBD1 (6 bases). Trimming removed 0 bases from V and 4 bases from J, with 17 bases in between. CDR3 length equals 17 residues. Germline V gene sequence: CDR1 LGHNA, CDR2 YNFKEQ. The CDR3 region is CASSQDVRRGSADTQYF. In DNA form, the CDR3 reads TGTGCCAGCAGCCAAGATGTGAGAAGGGGGTCGGCAGATACGCAGTATTTT.

About this clone: Germline and junction disagree at one end, which may indicate a read error. The rearrangement joins TRBV7-9 to TRBJ1-1, with TRBD1 matching 7 bases. The CDR3 is made up of 14 amino acids. CDR1 and CDR2 (germline): SEHNR, FQNEAQ (reference sequence). CDR3 region: CSSSLQGRNTEAFF. CDR3 bases: TGTTCCAGCAGCCTACAGGGGAGGAACACTGAAGCTTTCTTT.

The count of this clone is one. The rearrangement joins TRBV6-6 to TRBJ2-7; 14 nucleotides match TRBD2. Trimming removed 5 bases from V and 4 bases from J; junction bases left unmatched: 7. This CDR3 contains 16 residues. Germline V CDR1 and CDR2: MNHNY, SVGAGI (reference sequence). The chain's CDR3 is CASSKTGTSGSYEQYF. In nucleotides, the CDR3 is TGTGCCAGCAGTAAAACCGGGACTAGCGGGAGTTACGAGCAGTACTTC.

V and J are TRBV9 and TRBJ2-4; 9 nucleotides agree with TRBD1. Germline loops: CDR1 SGDLS, CDR2 YYNGEE. The J segment lost 6 bases and the V segment lost 4 bases, leaving 5 bases of the junction unmatched. CDR3 length equals 14 residues. As DNA, the CDR3 is TGTGCCAGCAGCCCCCCGGGACAGGGAAACATTCAGTACTTC. Its translation: CASSPPGQGNIQYF.

About this clone itself: This specimen includes other DNA sequences encoding the same CDR3. The chain has TRBV10-2 and TRBJ2-5; 8 bases are a match to TRBD2. Germline loops: CDR1 WSHSY, CDR2 SAAADI. CDR3 length: 15 amino acids. V was clipped by 5 bases and J by 1 base; unmatched bases: 6. CDR3 nucleotide sequence: TGCGCCAGCAGTCGTACTAGCGGAATCCAAGAGACCCAGTACTTC. It specifies CASSRTSGIQETQYF.